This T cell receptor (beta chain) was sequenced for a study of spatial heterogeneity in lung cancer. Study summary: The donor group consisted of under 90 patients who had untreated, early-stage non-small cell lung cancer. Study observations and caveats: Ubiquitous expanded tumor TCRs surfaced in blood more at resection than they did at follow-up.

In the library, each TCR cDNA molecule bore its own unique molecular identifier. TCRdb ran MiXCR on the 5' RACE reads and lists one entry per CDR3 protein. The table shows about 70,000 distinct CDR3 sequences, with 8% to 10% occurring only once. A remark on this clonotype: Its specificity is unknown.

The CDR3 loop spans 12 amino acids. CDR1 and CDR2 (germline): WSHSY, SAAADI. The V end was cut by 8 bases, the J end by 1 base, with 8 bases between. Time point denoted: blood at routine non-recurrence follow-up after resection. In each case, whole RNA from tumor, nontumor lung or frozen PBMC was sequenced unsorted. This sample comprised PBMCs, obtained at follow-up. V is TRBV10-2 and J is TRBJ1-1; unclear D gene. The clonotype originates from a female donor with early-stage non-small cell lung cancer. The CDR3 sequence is CASGRANTEAFF. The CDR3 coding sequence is TGCGCCAGCGGACGGGCGAACACTGAAGCTTTCTTT.